A single sample is the source of the 9 T cell receptor beta chains below, sequenced in a study of response to subunit inactivated influenza vaccine. TCRdb itself ran the RT-PCR reads through MiXCR, one entry per CDR3 protein. The sample lists around 760,000 distinct CDR3 sequences, roughly 13% seen once, with around 6.5% in the top ten. Source: PBMCs from blood, taken 14 to 15 days before vaccination. Receptors originate from a man aged 45 to 65 who received an inactivated influenza vaccine.

This clonotype was seen a few times. J is TRBJ1-5 and V is TRBV4-1, with D hard to call. The CDR3 length is 15 residues. The V gene lost 0 bases and the J gene lost 4 bases, with 10 bases spanning the gap. The germline V gene has CDR1 MGHRA and CDR2 YSYEKL. The CDR3 bases are TGCGCCAGCAGCCAAGATCTGGCAGAGAATCAGCCCCAGCATTTT. Translation: CASSQDLAENQPQHF.

The rearrangement uses TRBV14 and TRBJ2-1, with a tentative D call TRBD2 (6 bases). Germline V gene data show CDR1 as SGHDN and CDR2 as FVKESK. This CDR3 is 14 amino acids long. V was clipped by 0 bases and J by 12 bases, with 15 bases between them. CDR3 protein: CASSQDWAAGLQFF. DNA of the CDR3: TGTGCCAGCAGCCAAGATTGGGCAGCGGGTTTGCAGTTCTTC.

This clonotype was seen a few times. The J gene is TRBJ2-2, the V gene TRBV12-3 or TRBV12-4; D is possibly TRBD2 (6 bases). V lost 6 bases and J 6 bases, leaving 17 bases between the germline ends. The CDR3 is 15 residues long. CDR3 protein: CASSTRRRGAGELFF. CDR3 sequence (DNA): TGTGCCAGCAGCACAAGAAGGCGGGGCGCCGGGGAGCTGTTTTTT.

The gene calls are TRBV3-1 and TRBJ1-2; a possible D gene is TRBD1 (6 bases). Trimming took off 3 bases at V and 3 bases at J, with 17 bases between the two ends. Germline-derived CDR1 and CDR2 are LGHDT and YNNKEL (reference sequence). This CDR3 is 16 amino acids long. The CDR3 reads CASSQDPRGVDYGYTF. CDR3 nucleotide sequence: TGTGCCAGCAGCCAGGACCCCAGGGGAGTGGACTATGGCTACACCTTC.

The chain uses TRBV4-2 and TRBJ1-1, with D possibly being TRBD1 (6 bases). Trimming pared 0 bases from V and 0 bases from J, leaving 11 bases between. The CDR3 has 16 amino acids. Germline-derived CDR1 and CDR2 are LGHNA and YNFKEQ. The CDR3 bases are TGTGCCAGCAGCCAAGACCCACAGGGCATGAACACTGAAGCTTTCTTT. This sequence encodes CASSQDPQGMNTEAFF.

V and J are TRBV28 and TRBJ2-1, with a tentative D call TRBD2 (6 bases). The CDR3 consists of 15 residues. Trimming took off 4 bases at V and 3 bases at J, with 13 bases between the two ends. The germline V gene has CDR1 MDHEN and CDR2 SYDVKM. The CDR3 sequence: CASSSRRGFYNEQFF. The DNA for the CDR3 is TGTGCCAGCAGTTCACGGAGGGGCTTCTACAATGAGCAGTTCTTC.

This chain links TRBV12-3 or TRBV12-4 with TRBJ2-5; D may correspond to TRBD1 or TRBD2 (5 bases each). The germline V and J ends were trimmed by 2 bases and 4 bases, with 11 bases remaining between them. The CDR3 length is 14 residues. CDR3 residues: CASSLLPGRETQYF. The CDR3 DNA sequence: TGTGCCAGCAGTTTACTCCCGGGGCGAGAGACCCAGTACTTC.

The chain employs TRBV7-2 and TRBJ2-1; 10 nucleotides align to TRBD2. Germline V gene sequence: CDR1 SGHTA, CDR2 FQGNSA. V shed 3 bases, J shed 0 bases, and the junction held 5 bases outside the gene matches. The CDR3 runs 17 residues. The CDR3 DNA sequence: TGTGCCAGCAGCTTGCTAGCGGGGGCGATCTCCTACAATGAGCAGTTCTTC. Translated, it gives CASSLLAGAISYNEQFF. Based on the CDR3 plus reference TRBV7-2 and TRBJ2-1, the full variable domain is GAGVSQSPSNKVTEKGKDVELRCDPISGHTALYWYRQSLGQGLEFLIYFQGNSAPDKSGLPSDRFSAERTGGSVSTLTIQRTQQEDSAVYLCASSLLAGAISYNEQFFGPGTRLTVL.

The CDR3 here is CASSYSAEAFF. CDR3 nucleotide sequence: TGTGCCAGCAGTTACAGCGCTGAAGCTTTCTTT. V and J are TRBV28 and TRBJ1-1; D is ambiguous. CDR3 size: 11 residues. With 4 bases removed from V and 6 bases from J, the gap between germline ends came to 6 bases. Germline V gene sequence: CDR1 MDHEN, CDR2 SYDVKM.